This T cell receptor (beta chain) was identified during a study of identical twins. As concerns this clonotype: Its specificity is not known.

V was clipped by 5 bases and J by 8 bases; unmatched bases: 7. This CDR3 comprises 14 residues. Unique molecular identifiers were present on the cDNA, and a universal primer site came from template switching. One entry per CDR3 protein, called by TCRdb with MiXCR from the 5' RACE reads. The sample records roughly 490,000 distinct CDR3 sequences, more than 13% being singletons. Overall study findings and caveats: In zero-insertion analyses, partial confounding could arise from invariant MAIT and iNKT cells. Twin sharing of out-of-frame TCR alpha was underestimated by models in monozygotic pairs. Carriage of fewer insertions was seen in abundant cord blood beta clonotypes, whereas memory repertoires showed none.

This same sample was also taken into another study, of yellow fever vaccine responses in identical twins.

The sample comprised CD4+ T cells sorted from blood. The clonotype was recovered from a woman aged 18-29 years in good health. The J gene is TRBJ2-1, the V gene TRBV12-3 or TRBV12-4; 9 bases align to TRBD2. CDR3 sequence: CASSSGRPRDEQFF. The CDR3 region has the DNA TGTGCCAGCAGTAGCGGGAGGCCCCGGGATGAGCAGTTCTTC.